This is a list of T cell receptor beta chains from one sample in a study of blood T cell repertoires in COVID-19. Profiled with immunoSEQ multiplex PCR; TCRdb holds only in-frame clones, not every one. The sample has approximately 470,000 clones, around 90% seen once. The sample taken for sequencing was PBMCs or T cells enriched from blood (not recorded which). The receptor set was obtained from a woman under 30 who had recovered from COVID-19. Both conserved end residues are part of each CDR3. The D gene is left open where the match is weak. Not every row has a clone size; where given, it reads once, few, many or a size class.

CDR3 protein | CDR3 DNA | clone size | J gene | V gene | D gene | CDR3 length
CATALYPGLEGWETQYF | TGTGCCACCGCGCTCTATCCGGGACTAGAGGGTTGGGAGACCCAGTACTTC | NA | TRBJ2-5 | TRBV6-4 | TRBD2 | 17
CASSLTGGTNEKLFF | TGTGCCAGCAGCTTGACAGGGGGTACTAATGAAAAACTGTTTTTT | few | TRBJ1-4 | TRBV5-6 | TRBD1 | 15
CASSFTGSNQPQHF | TGTGCCAGCAGTTTTACAGGGAGTAATCAGCCCCAGCATTTT | NA | TRBJ1-5 | TRBV6-5 | NA | 14
CASSLIGGAGNEQFF | TGTGCCAGCAGCTTAATAGGAGGGGCCGGGAATGAGCAGTTCTTC | NA | TRBJ2-1 | TRBV7-3 | NA | 15
CASSLQLNTEAFF | TGCGCCAGCAGCTTACAGCTGAACACTGAAGCTTTCTTT | NA | TRBJ1-1 | TRBV5-1 | NA | 13
CASTSAFQYNSPLHF | TGTGCCAGTACGTCAGCGTTTCAATATAATTCACCCCTCCACTTT | NA | TRBJ1-6 | TRBV19 | NA | 15
CASSERGQGLGFGNTIYF | TGTGCCAGCAGTGAAAGAGGTCAGGGATTGGGCTTTGGAAACACCATATATTTT | NA | TRBJ1-3 | TRBV2 | NA | 18
CASKSGSYNEQFF | TGTGCCAGCAAGTCGGGGTCCTACAATGAGCAGTTCTTC | NA | TRBJ2-1 | TRBV13 | NA | 13
CASSENSSNQPQHF | TGTGCCAGCAGTGAAAACTCTAGCAATCAGCCCCAGCATTTT | NA | TRBJ1-5 | TRBV6-1 | NA | 14
CASSRDSQVGKLFF | TGTGCCAGCAGTCGGGACAGCCAGGTTGGGAAACTGTTTTTT | once | TRBJ1-4 | TRBV27 | TRBD1 | 14
CASSYSSWDTKQYF | TGTGCCAGCAGTTACTCGAGTTGGGACACAAAGCAGTACTTC | NA | TRBJ2-7 | TRBV6-5 | NA | 14
CASSLPGTGNEKLFF | TGTGCCAGCAGCTTGCCGGGGACAGGGAATGAAAAACTGTTTTTT | NA | TRBJ1-4 | TRBV5-6 | TRBD1 | 15
CAWSPLPTGNIQYF | TGTGCCTGGAGCCCACTTCCGACGGGAAACATTCAGTACTTC | NA | TRBJ2-4 | TRBV30 | NA | 14
CASSQAPRGAGRQETQYF | TGCGCCAGCAGCCAAGCCCCTAGGGGAGCGGGGCGGCAAGAGACCCAGTACTTC | NA | TRBJ2-5 | TRBV4-1 | TRBD2 | 18
CASSIVSRAFF | TGTGCCAGTAGTATAGTGTCGCGAGCTTTCTTT | NA | TRBJ1-1 | TRBV19 | NA | 11
CASSPGVNTEAFF | TGTGCCAGCAGCCCAGGGGTGAACACTGAAGCTTTCTTT | NA | TRBJ1-1 | TRBV3-1/TRBV3-2 | NA | 13
CASSPRGGNPPLHF | TGTGCCAGCAGCCCTAGGGGGGGCAATCCACCCCTCCACTTT | NA | TRBJ1-6 | TRBV6-6 | NA | 14
CASSESALAGVPSYEQYF | TGCGCCAGCAGTGAGTCGGCCCTAGCGGGGGTACCGTCCTACGAGCAGTACTTC | NA | TRBJ2-7 | TRBV10-1 | TRBD2 | 18
CASSPRNGNEQYF | TGTGCCAGCAGCCCGAGGAATGGTAACGAGCAGTACTTC | few | TRBJ2-7 | TRBV7-9 | NA | 13
CASSEARDSPDTEAFF | TGTGCCAGCAGTGAAGCGCGGGACAGCCCGGACACTGAAGCTTTCTTT | NA | TRBJ1-1 | TRBV2 | TRBD1 | 16
CASTLQGNTEAFF | TGTGCCAGTACCTTGCAGGGGAACACTGAAGCTTTCTTT | NA | TRBJ1-1 | TRBV19 | NA | 13
CSVPQGNYGYTF | TGCAGCGTTCCACAGGGGAACTATGGCTACACCTTC | NA | TRBJ1-2 | TRBV29-1 | TRBD1 | 12
CASMESSYNSPLHF | TGTGCCAGCATGGAGAGCTCCTATAATTCACCCCTCCACTTT | NA | TRBJ1-6 | TRBV2 | NA | 14
CASSLLPLAKNIQYF | TGCGCCAGCAGCCTCCTCCCACTAGCCAAAAACATTCAGTACTTC | NA | TRBJ2-4 | TRBV4-1 | NA | 15
CASSLKVREEDTQYF | TGCGCCAGCAGCTTGAAGGTCAGGGAGGAGGATACGCAGTATTTT | NA | TRBJ2-3 | TRBV5-1 | NA | 15
CASSYSALEGTEAFF | TGTGCCAGCAGTTACTCGGCGCTAGAAGGCACTGAAGCTTTCTTT | NA | TRBJ1-1 | TRBV6-5 | NA | 15
CASSRGQGHEKLFF | TGTGCCAGCAGCCGTGGACAGGGGCATGAAAAACTGTTTTTT | NA | TRBJ1-4 | TRBV25-1 | TRBD1 | 14
CASSQVNWGGNTGELFF | TGTGCCAGCAGCCAAGTTAATTGGGGGGGGAACACCGGGGAGCTGTTTTTT | once | TRBJ2-2 | TRBV3-1/TRBV3-2 | TRBD2 | 17
CASSFGGEDGYTF | TGTGCCAGCAGTTTTGGGGGGGAGGATGGCTACACCTTC | NA | TRBJ1-2 | TRBV28 | NA | 13
CASSEQGETFF | TGTGCCAGCAGTGAACAGGGGGAGACTTTCTTT | NA | TRBJ1-1 | TRBV25-1 | TRBD1 | 11
CAWRNMSRVIKNYGYTF | TGTGCCTGGAGAAACATGTCCAGGGTGATCAAGAACTATGGCTACACCTTC | NA | TRBJ1-2 | TRBV30 | NA | 17
CASSLTGIGNTIYF | TGCGCCAGCAGCTTAACGGGGATTGGAAACACCATATATTTT | NA | TRBJ1-3 | TRBV5-1 | NA | 14
CASSQTGYGYTF | TGTGCCAGCAGCCAAACAGGGTATGGCTACACCTTC | NA | TRBJ1-2 | TRBV7-9 | NA | 12
CASSESVTGGYTF | TGCGCCAGCAGTGAGTCGGTGACAGGTGGCTACACCTTC | NA | TRBJ1-2 | TRBV10-1 | NA | 13
CAWSPPGDSNSNTEAFF | TGTGCCTGGAGTCCACCCGGGGACAGCAATTCGAACACTGAAGCTTTCTTT | NA | TRBJ1-1 | TRBV30 | TRBD1 | 17
CSVEGSGGADTQYF | TGCAGCGTTGAGGGTAGCGGGGGGGCAGATACGCAGTATTTT | NA | TRBJ2-3 | TRBV29-1 | TRBD2 | 14
CASSLGNTEAFF | TGTGCCAGTAGTTTGGGCAACACTGAAGCTTTCTTT | NA | TRBJ1-1 | TRBV19 | NA | 12
CASSHSSGGAYEQFF | TGTGCCAGCAGCCACTCTAGCGGGGGGGCATATGAGCAGTTCTTC | NA | TRBJ2-1 | TRBV5-4 | TRBD2 | 15
CAWNGGMKETQYF | TGTGCCTGGAACGGGGGGATGAAGGAGACCCAGTACTTC | NA | TRBJ2-5 | TRBV30 | TRBD2 | 13
CASSPGEAAFF | TGTGCCAGCAGCCCCGGTGAGGCGGCTTTCTTT | NA | TRBJ1-1 | TRBV12-3/TRBV12-4 | NA | 11
CASSLARVDSLEKLFF | TGTGCCAGCAGCTTAGCGCGGGTGGATTCGCTTGAAAAACTGTTTTTT | once | TRBJ1-4 | TRBV7-8 | NA | 16
CAWSPRDSSMITTYEQYF | TGTGCCTGGAGTCCGCGGGACAGCTCAATGATTACAACCTACGAGCAGTACTTC | NA | TRBJ2-7 | TRBV30 | NA | 18
CASSIARFNNEQFF | TGTGCCAGTAGTATAGCTAGGTTTAACAATGAGCAGTTCTTC | NA | TRBJ2-1 | TRBV19 | NA | 14
CASSIAEGGEKLFF | TGTGCCAGTAGTATAGCGGAAGGAGGAGAAAAACTGTTTTTT | once | TRBJ1-4 | TRBV19 | NA | 14
CASSAGQGATGNTIYF | TGTGCCAGCAGCGCCGGACAGGGGGCTACTGGAAACACCATATATTTT | NA | TRBJ1-3 | TRBV7-8 | TRBD1 | 16
CATSDIGQGKQETQYF | TGTGCCACCAGTGATATCGGACAGGGAAAACAAGAGACCCAGTACTTC | NA | TRBJ2-5 | TRBV24-1 | TRBD1 | 16
CASCPGLRGTEAFF | TGTGCCAGCTGCCCCGGGTTGCGGGGCACTGAAGCTTTCTTT | NA | TRBJ1-1 | TRBV7-9 | NA | 14
CASSSQSPGQGREQYF | TGTGCCAGCAGCTCACAAAGTCCGGGACAGGGGAGGGAGCAGTACTTC | NA | TRBJ2-7 | TRBV11-2 | TRBD1 | 16
CATQDARDYGYTF | TGTGCCACTCAAGACGCCAGGGACTATGGCTACACCTTC | NA | TRBJ1-2 | TRBV19 | NA | 13
CASSPGRTGDNSPLHF | TGTGCCAGCAGCCCGGGGCGGACAGGGGATAATTCACCCCTCCACTTT | NA | TRBJ1-6 | TRBV7-2 | TRBD1 | 16
CAWSVAGAREDGVQFF | TGTGCCTGGAGTGTTGCGGGGGCGCGAGAGGACGGGGTGCAGTTCTTC | NA | TRBJ2-1 | TRBV30 | NA | 16
CASRQGGPGNTIYF | TGTGCCAGCAGACAGGGCGGGCCTGGAAACACCATATATTTT | NA | TRBJ1-3 | TRBV6-1 | NA | 14
CASSSIIQGTNEQFF | TGTGCCAGCAGTTCTATTATACAGGGGACCAATGAGCAGTTCTTC | NA | TRBJ2-1 | TRBV13 | TRBD1 | 15
CAISGTRGEYGYTF | TGTGCCATCAGTGGAACCCGGGGAGAGTACGGCTACACCTTC | NA | TRBJ1-2 | TRBV10-3 | NA | 14
CASLKGGSGELFF | TGTGCCAGTCTAAAAGGGGGATCGGGGGAGCTGTTTTTT | NA | TRBJ2-2 | TRBV19 | NA | 13